A selection of T cell receptor beta chains follows, all from one sample in a study of technical replicates of blood from several donors. TCRdb's copy holds only in-frame clones and misses some; the assay was immunoSEQ multiplex PCR. The table has 65,000 to 85,000 clones, 98% seen once. Sample: T cells isolated from PBMCs. The receptor source for this set is a human donor in good health. The CDR3 runs from the conserved cysteine through the conserved F or W. The D gene is left open where the match is weak. A clone size is listed for some rows: how often the clone was seen (once, few, many), or a class if it is expanded.

CDR3,DNA,D,size,V,J
CASSQDRTGDGYTF,TGCGCCAGCAGCCAAGACCGGACAGGCGATGGCTACACCTTC,TRBD1,once,TRBV4-1,TRBJ1-2
CASSSSLVLAKNIQYF,TGTGCCAGCAGTTCTTCTCTAGTTTTAGCCAAAAACATTCAGTACTTC,-,-,TRBV27,TRBJ2-4
CASSLVAGEGNEQFF,TGCGCCAGCAGCTTGGTAGCGGGGGAGGGCAATGAGCAGTTCTTC,TRBD2,once,TRBV5-1,TRBJ2-1
CASSLGRVNEQFF,TGTGCCAGCAGTTTAGGCAGGGTCAATGAGCAGTTCTTC,-,-,TRBV28,TRBJ2-1
CAIGGPLGTEAFF,TGTGCCATAGGGGGACCCCTGGGGACTGAAGCTTTCTTT,-,-,TRBV27,TRBJ1-1
CASSLGNIGTDTQYF,TGTGCCAGCAGCTTGGGTAACATCGGCACAGATACGCAGTATTTT,-,once,TRBV5-5,TRBJ2-3
CASSYSKGENTEAFF,TGTGCCAGCAGTTATTCGAAAGGGGAGAACACTGAAGCTTTCTTT,-,once,TRBV6-9,TRBJ1-1
CASSLTGARYNSPLHF,TGCGCCAGCAGCTTGACAGGGGCTCGGTATAATTCACCCCTCCACTTT,TRBD1,-,TRBV5-1,TRBJ1-6
CATSRDMGQGPTNEKLFF,TGTGCCACCAGCAGAGATATGGGACAGGGTCCAACTAATGAAAAACTGTTTTTT,TRBD1,-,TRBV15,TRBJ1-4
CASSPPGGWAEKLFF,TGTGCCAGCAGCCCCCCGGGAGGGTGGGCTGAAAAACTGTTTTTT,-,-,TRBV11-2,TRBJ1-4
CASSLEGLQQETQYF,TGTGCCAGCAGCTTGGAGGGACTCCAGCAAGAGACCCAGTACTTC,-,-,TRBV5-4,TRBJ2-5
CASSQDHQIPYEQYF,TGCGCCAGCAGCCAAGATCATCAGATACCCTACGAGCAGTACTTC,-,once,TRBV4-1,TRBJ2-7
CASSTGGVRVGEQYF,TGTGCCAGCAGCACAGGTGGGGTCCGGGTCGGCGAGCAGTACTTC,-,-,TRBV27,TRBJ2-7
CASSGPTGSSSYNSPLHF,TGTGCCAGCAGCGGTCCTACAGGTTCCAGCTCCTATAATTCACCCCTCCACTTT,-,once,TRBV9,TRBJ1-6
CASSIAGNGISYEQYF,TGTGCCAGTAGTATAGCGGGAAACGGAATCTCCTACGAGCAGTACTTC,-,once,TRBV19,TRBJ2-7
CASSAGTSGFYEQYF,TGTGCCAGCAGTGCGGGGACTAGCGGATTCTACGAGCAGTACTTC,TRBD2,once,TRBV27,TRBJ2-7
CASSVSGIQETQYF,TGTGCCAGCAGCGTATCAGGGATCCAAGAGACCCAGTACTTC,-,-,TRBV9,TRBJ2-5
CASSRLQGERGEKLFF,TGTGCCAGCAGCCGGCTACAGGGCGAACGGGGTGAAAAACTGTTTTTT,-,-,TRBV7-9,TRBJ1-4
CASIPFDRVQETQYF,TGCGCCAGCATTCCTTTCGACAGAGTCCAAGAGACCCAGTACTTC,-,-,TRBV10-1,TRBJ2-5
CTSSQGTKPGVGPGELFF,TGCACCAGCAGCCAAGGGACTAAGCCTGGAGTGGGCCCCGGGGAGCTGTTTTTT,-,-,TRBV1,TRBJ2-2
CASSLMGSSYEQYF,TGTGCCAGCAGTTTAATGGGGAGCTCCTACGAGCAGTACTTC,-,-,TRBV27,TRBJ2-7
CASSPPTGSNGYTF,TGTGCCAGCTCACCACCGACAGGGAGTAACGGCTACACCTTC,TRBD1,-,TRBV18,TRBJ1-2
CASRPPSNRGQVVGNQPQHF,TGTGCCAGTAGGCCCCCCTCAAACAGGGGCCAGGTCGTTGGCAATCAGCCCCAGCATTTT,TRBD1,-,TRBV19,TRBJ1-5
CASNPGTSPYEQYF,TGTGCCAGCAACCCCGGGACTAGCCCGTACGAGCAGTACTTC,TRBD2,-,TRBV27,TRBJ2-7
CASSLVMFGVRDEQFF,TGCGCCAGCAGCTTGGTTATGTTCGGAGTGAGGGATGAGCAGTTCTTC,-,-,TRBV5-1,TRBJ2-1
CASSLDPGGYEQYF,TGTGCCAGCAGCTTAGATCCCGGAGGGTACGAGCAGTACTTC,-,-,TRBV11-3,TRBJ2-7
CASRHIAGANTGELFF,TGTGCCAGCAGACATATAGCGGGAGCGAACACCGGGGAGCTGTTTTTT,TRBD2,-,TRBV7-8,TRBJ2-2
CASSLLGVGINEQFF,TGTGCCAGCAGTTTACTGGGAGTAGGGATCAATGAGCAGTTCTTC,-,once,TRBV27,TRBJ2-1
CASSPSGAGGGNQPQHF,TGTGCCAGCAGCCCATCAGGTGCGGGGGGCGGCAATCAGCCCCAGCATTTT,-,-,TRBV7-9,TRBJ1-5
CASTSVSNIQYF,TGTGCCAGCACTTCAGTGTCAAACATTCAGTACTTC,-,-,TRBV6-5,TRBJ2-4
CASSGTGEQPQHF,TGCGCCAGCAGCGGGACAGGGGAACAGCCCCAGCATTTT,TRBD1,-,TRBV5-1,TRBJ1-5
CASSYSTNSYEQYF,TGTGCCAGCAGTTACTCAACCAACTCCTACGAGCAGTACTTC,-,-,TRBV6-6,TRBJ2-7
CASSLDTVTEAFF,TGTGCCAGCAGCTTGGACACAGTCACTGAAGCTTTCTTT,-,-,TRBV7-9,TRBJ1-1
CASSQPGTKYGYTF,TGCGCCAGCAGCCAACCCGGGACTAAATATGGCTACACCTTC,-,-,TRBV4-1,TRBJ1-2
CASSLGWAGDEKLFF,TGTGCCAGCAGCTTAGGGTGGGCAGGGGATGAAAAACTGTTTTTT,-,-,TRBV7-2,TRBJ1-4
CASSEDSYSGNTIYF,TGTGCCAGCAGTGAAGACAGCTACTCTGGAAACACCATATATTTT,-,-,TRBV2,TRBJ1-3
CASSEWLSRGNYEQYF,TGTGCCAGCAGTGAATGGCTCTCCAGGGGCAACTACGAGCAGTACTTC,-,-,TRBV6-1,TRBJ2-7
CAWSVLGGNAEAFF,TGTGCCTGGAGTGTACTTGGGGGGAACGCTGAAGCTTTCTTT,-,-,TRBV30,TRBJ1-1
CASSPAHFYEQYF,TGTGCCAGCTCACCAGCCCACTTCTACGAGCAGTACTTC,-,-,TRBV18,TRBJ2-7
CAWSVTGRDTEAFF,TGTGCCTGGAGTGTAACAGGAAGGGACACTGAAGCTTTCTTT,-,-,TRBV30,TRBJ1-1
CASSLGGGGGYGYTF,TGTGCCAGCAGCTTAGGGGGGGGCGGCGGTTATGGCTACACCTTC,-,-,TRBV7-6,TRBJ1-2
CSVAISTQPQSTQYF,TGCAGCGTTGCCATTAGTACCCAACCACAGAGTACGCAGTATTTT,-,-,TRBV29-1,TRBJ2-3
CASNLYMSYEQYF,TGTGCCAGCAATTTATACATGTCCTACGAGCAGTACTTC,-,-,TRBV5-5,TRBJ2-7
CASSTQVAGDETQYF,TGTGCCAGTAGTACACAGGTAGCGGGAGATGAGACCCAGTACTTC,TRBD2,-,TRBV19,TRBJ2-5
CASSQALNLNTGELFF,TGCGCCAGCAGCCAAGCACTAAACCTCAACACCGGGGAGCTGTTTTTT,-,-,TRBV4-1,TRBJ2-2
CASGLRGTGGMDTQYF,TGCGCCAGCGGCTTGAGGGGCACGGGGGGAATGGATACGCAGTATTTT,TRBD2,-,TRBV5-1,TRBJ2-3
CASSRIQGHYEQYF,TGCGCCAGCAGCCGTATCCAGGGGCACTACGAGCAGTACTTC,-,-,TRBV5-1,TRBJ2-7
CASSSQRAGGPGYEQYF,TGTGCCAGCAGCTCCCAACGAGCGGGAGGGCCAGGGTACGAGCAGTACTTC,TRBD2,once,TRBV11-2,TRBJ2-7
CASSSPKTRLAEQYF,TGTGCCAGCTCGAGTCCCAAGACTAGACTTGCAGAGCAGTACTTC,-,-,TRBV18,TRBJ2-7
CASSLGRGGTNTGELFF,TGTGCCAGCAGCTTAGGTCGCGGGGGGACGAACACCGGGGAGCTGTTTTTT,TRBD2,-,TRBV11-2,TRBJ2-2
CASSHYEQYF,TGTGCCAGCTCCCACTACGAGCAGTACTTC,-,once,TRBV11-2,TRBJ2-7
CASGLRRTGGLFHEQFF,TGTGCTAGTGGTTTGAGGAGGACGGGGGGGCTTTTCCATGAGCAGTTCTTC,TRBD2,-,TRBV12-5,TRBJ2-1